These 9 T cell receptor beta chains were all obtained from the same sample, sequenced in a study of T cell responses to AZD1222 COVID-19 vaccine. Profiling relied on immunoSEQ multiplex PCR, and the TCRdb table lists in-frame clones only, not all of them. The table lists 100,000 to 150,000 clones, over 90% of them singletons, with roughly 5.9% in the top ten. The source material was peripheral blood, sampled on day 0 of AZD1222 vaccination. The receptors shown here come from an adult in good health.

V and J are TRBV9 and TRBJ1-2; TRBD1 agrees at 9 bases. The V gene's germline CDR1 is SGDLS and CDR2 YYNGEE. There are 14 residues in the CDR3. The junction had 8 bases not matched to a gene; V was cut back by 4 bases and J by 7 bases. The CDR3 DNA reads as TGTGCCAGCAGCACCCGGGACAGGGAATTTGGCTACACCTTC. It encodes CASSTRDREFGYTF. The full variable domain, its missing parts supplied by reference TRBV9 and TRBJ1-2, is DSGVTQTPKHLITATGQRVTLRCSPRSGDLSVYWYQQSLDQGLQFLIQYYNGEERAKGNILERFSAQQFPDLHSELNLSSLELGDSALYFCASSTRDREFGYTFGSGTRLTVV.

The CDR3 nucleotides are TGCAGCGTTGCGGGGAACCGGGACAGGGTTTTCATGAACACTGAAGCTTTCTTT. This sequence encodes CSVAGNRDRVFMNTEAFF. V is TRBV29-1 and J is TRBJ1-1, with 9 bases that match TRBD1. Trimming took 4 bases from V and 0 from J; bases not matched to a gene: 15. The CDR3 length is 18 residues. Germline V CDR1 and CDR2: SQVTM, ANQGSEA.

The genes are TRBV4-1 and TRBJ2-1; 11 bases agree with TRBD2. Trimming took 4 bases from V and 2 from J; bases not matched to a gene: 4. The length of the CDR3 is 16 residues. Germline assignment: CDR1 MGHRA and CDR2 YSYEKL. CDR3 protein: CASSLLAGGTYNEQFF. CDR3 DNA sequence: TGCGCCAGCAGCCTTCTAGCGGGGGGTACCTACAATGAGCAGTTCTTC.

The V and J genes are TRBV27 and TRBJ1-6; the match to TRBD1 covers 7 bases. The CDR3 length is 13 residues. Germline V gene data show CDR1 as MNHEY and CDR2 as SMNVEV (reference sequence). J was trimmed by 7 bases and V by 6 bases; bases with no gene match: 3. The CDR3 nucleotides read TGTGCCAGCAGCCGACAGGGAAATTCACCCCTCCACTTT. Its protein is CASSRQGNSPLHF.

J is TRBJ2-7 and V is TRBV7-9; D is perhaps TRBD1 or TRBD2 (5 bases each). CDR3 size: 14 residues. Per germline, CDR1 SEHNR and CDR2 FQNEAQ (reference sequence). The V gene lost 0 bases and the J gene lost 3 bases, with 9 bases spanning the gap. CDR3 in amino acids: CASSLAGDGYEQYF. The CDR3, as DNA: TGTGCCAGCAGCTTAGCAGGGGACGGCTACGAGCAGTACTTC.

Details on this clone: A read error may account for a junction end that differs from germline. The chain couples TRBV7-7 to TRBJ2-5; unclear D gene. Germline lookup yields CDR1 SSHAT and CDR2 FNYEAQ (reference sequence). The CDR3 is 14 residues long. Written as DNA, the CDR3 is TGTGCTAGCAGCCGATATAGCTCCGGGGAGACCCAGTACTTC. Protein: CASSRYSSGETQYF.

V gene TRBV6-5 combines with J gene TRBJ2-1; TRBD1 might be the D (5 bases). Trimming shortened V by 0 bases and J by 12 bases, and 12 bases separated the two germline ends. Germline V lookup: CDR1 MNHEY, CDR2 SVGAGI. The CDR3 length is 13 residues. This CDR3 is CASSYSSREGQFF. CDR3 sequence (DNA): TGTGCCAGCAGTTACTCGAGCAGGGAAGGGCAGTTCTTC.

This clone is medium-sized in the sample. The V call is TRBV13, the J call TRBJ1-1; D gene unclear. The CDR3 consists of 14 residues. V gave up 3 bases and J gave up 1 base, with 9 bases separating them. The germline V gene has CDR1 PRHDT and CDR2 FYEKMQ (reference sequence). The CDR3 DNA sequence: TGTGCCAGCAGCTTTAGAGCAGCGAACACTGAAGCTTTCTTT. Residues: CASSFRAANTEAFF.

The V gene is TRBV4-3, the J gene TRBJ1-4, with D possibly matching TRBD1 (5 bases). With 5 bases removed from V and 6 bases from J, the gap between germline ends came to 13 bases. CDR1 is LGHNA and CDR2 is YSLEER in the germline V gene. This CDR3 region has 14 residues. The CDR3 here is CASSRGHVDEKLFF. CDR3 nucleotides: TGCGCCAGCAGCAGGGGCCACGTCGATGAAAAACTGTTTTTT.